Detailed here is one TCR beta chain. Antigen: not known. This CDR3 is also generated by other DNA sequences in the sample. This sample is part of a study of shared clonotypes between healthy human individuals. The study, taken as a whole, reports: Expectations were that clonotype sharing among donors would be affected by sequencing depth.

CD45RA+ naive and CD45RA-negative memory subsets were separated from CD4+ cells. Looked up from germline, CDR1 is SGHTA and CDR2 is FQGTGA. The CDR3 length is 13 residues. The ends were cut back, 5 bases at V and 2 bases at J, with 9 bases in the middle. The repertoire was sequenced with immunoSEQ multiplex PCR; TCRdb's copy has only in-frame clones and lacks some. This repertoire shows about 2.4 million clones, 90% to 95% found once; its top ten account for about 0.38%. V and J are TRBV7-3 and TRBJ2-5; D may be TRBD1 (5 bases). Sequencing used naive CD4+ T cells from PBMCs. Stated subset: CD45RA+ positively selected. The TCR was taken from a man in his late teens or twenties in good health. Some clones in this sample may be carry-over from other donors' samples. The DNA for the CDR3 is TGTGCCAGCAGCCTCGACAGACAAGAGACCCAGTACTTC. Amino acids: CASSLDRQETQYF.